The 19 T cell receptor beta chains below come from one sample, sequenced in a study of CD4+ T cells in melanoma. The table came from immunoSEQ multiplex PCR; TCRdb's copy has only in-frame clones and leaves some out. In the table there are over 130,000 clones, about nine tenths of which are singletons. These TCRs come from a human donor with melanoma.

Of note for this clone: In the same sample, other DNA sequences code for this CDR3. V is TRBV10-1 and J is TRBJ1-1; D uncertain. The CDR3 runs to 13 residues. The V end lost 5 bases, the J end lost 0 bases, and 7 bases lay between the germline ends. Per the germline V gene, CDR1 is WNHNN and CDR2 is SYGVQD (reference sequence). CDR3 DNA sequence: TGCGCCAGCAGTAGAAATATGAACACTGAAGCTTTCTTT. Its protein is CASSRNMNTEAFF.

CDR3 amino acids: CASSEGGPSYEQYF. The CDR3 DNA reads TGTGCCAGCAGTGAGGGAGGCCCAAGCTACGAGCAGTACTTC. The chain joins TRBV6-5 to TRBJ2-7; the D gene is possibly TRBD2 (6 bases). The V gene lost 5 bases and the J gene lost 3 bases, with 14 bases spanning the gap. This CDR3 is 14 amino acids long. Germline values: CDR1 MNHEY, CDR2 SVGAGI.

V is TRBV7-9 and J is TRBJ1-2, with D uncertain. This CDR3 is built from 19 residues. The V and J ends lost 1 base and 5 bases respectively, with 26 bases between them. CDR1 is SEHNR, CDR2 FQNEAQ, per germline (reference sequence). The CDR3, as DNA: TGTGCCAGCAGCTTAGGTCTAAAGGAAGGTAAAGGGCCCAATTATGGCTACACCTTC. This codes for CASSLGLKEGKGPNYGYTF.

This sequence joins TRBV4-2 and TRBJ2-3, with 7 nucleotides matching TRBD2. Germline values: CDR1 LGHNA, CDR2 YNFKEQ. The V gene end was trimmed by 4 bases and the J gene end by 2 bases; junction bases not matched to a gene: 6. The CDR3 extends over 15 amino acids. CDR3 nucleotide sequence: TGTGCCAGCAGCCTCCGTAGCGGGTTCACAGATACGCAGTATTTT. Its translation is CASSLRSGFTDTQYF.

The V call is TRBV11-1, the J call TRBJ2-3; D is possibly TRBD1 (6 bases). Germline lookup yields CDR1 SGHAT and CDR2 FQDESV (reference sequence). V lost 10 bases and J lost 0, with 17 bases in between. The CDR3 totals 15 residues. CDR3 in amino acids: CATRRQGLSTDTQYF. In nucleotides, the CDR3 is TGTGCCACTAGACGTCAGGGGCTGAGCACAGATACGCAGTATTTT. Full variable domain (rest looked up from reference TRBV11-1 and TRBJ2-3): EAEVAQSPRYKITEKSQAVAFWCDPISGHATLYWYRQILGQGPELLVQFQDESVVDDSQLPKDRFSAERLKGVDSTLKIQPAELGDSAMYLCATRRQGLSTDTQYFGPGTRLTVL.

The CDR3 region is CASSYGRGAPTDTQYF. The CDR3, as DNA: TGTGCCAGCAGTTACGGGCGGGGGGCCCCCACAGATACGCAGTATTTT. This sequence joins TRBV6-5 and TRBJ2-3; the match to TRBD2 covers 8 bases. Trimming removed 2 bases from V and 2 bases from J; junction bases left unmatched: 6. Germline assignment: CDR1 MNHEY and CDR2 SVGAGI. CDR3 length: 16 amino acids.

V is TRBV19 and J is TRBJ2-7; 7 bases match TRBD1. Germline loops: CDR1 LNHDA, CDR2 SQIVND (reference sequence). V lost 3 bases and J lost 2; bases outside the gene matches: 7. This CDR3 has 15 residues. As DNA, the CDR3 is TGTGCCAGTAGTATCGGGACAGTGAATGCCTACGAGCAGTACTTC. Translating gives CASSIGTVNAYEQYF.

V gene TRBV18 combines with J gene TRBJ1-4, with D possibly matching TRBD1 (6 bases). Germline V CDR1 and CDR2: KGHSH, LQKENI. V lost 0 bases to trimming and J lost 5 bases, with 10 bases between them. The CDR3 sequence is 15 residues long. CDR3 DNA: TGTGCCAGCTCACCACCTCAGGGGAAGAATGAAAAACTGTTTTTT. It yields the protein CASSPPQGKNEKLFF.

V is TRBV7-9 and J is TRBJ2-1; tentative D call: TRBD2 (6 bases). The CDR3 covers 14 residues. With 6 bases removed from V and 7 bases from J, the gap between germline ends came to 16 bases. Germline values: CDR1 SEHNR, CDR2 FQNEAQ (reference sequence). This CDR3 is CASSRQGGYNEQFF. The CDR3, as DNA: TGTGCCAGCAGTCGTCAAGGAGGGTATAATGAGCAGTTCTTC.

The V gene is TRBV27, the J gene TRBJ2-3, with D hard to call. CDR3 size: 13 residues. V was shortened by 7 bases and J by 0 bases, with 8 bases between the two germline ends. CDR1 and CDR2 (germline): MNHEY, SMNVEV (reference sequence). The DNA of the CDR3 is TGTGCCAGCACGACAACCAGCACAGATACGCAGTATTTT. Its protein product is CASTTTSTDTQYF.

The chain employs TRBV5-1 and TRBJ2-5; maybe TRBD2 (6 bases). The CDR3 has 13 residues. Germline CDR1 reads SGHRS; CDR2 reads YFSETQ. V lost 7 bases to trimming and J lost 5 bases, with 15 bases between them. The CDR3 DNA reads TGCGCCAGCCGGGACTCGTCAGGGGAGACCCAGTACTTC. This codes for CASRDSSGETQYF.

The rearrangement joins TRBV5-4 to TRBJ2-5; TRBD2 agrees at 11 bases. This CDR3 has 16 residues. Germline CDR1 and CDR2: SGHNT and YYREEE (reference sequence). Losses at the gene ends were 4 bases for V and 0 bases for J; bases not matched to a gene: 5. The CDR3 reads CASSLPSGGNQETQYF. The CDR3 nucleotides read TGTGCCAGCAGCCTCCCTAGCGGGGGGAACCAAGAGACCCAGTACTTC.

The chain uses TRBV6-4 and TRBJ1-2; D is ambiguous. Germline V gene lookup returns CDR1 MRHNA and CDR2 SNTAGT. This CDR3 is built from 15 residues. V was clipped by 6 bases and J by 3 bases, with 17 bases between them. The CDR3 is CASRPADRFDYGYTF. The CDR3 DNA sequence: TGTGCCAGCAGGCCCGCGGATCGTTTCGACTATGGCTACACCTTC.

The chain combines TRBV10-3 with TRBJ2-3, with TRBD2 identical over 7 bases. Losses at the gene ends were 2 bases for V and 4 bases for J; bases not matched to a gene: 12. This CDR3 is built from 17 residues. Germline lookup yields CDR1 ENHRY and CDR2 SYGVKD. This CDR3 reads CAISERGSSSLPDTQYF. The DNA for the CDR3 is TGTGCCATCAGTGAGCGCGGGAGTTCTTCCCTCCCAGATACGCAGTATTTT.

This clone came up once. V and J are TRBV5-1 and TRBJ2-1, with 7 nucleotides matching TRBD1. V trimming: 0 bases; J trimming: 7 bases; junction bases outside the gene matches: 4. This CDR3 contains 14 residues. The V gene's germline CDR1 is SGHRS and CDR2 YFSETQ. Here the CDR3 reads CASSLGDSTNEQFF. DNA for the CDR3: TGCGCCAGCAGCTTGGGGGACAGTACGAATGAGCAGTTCTTC.

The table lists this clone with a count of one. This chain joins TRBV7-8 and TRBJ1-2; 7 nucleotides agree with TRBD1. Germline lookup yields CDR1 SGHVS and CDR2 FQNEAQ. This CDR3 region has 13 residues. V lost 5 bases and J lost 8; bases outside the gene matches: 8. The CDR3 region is CASSPRQGWGYTF. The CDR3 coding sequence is TGTGCCAGCAGCCCTAGACAGGGTTGGGGCTACACCTTC.

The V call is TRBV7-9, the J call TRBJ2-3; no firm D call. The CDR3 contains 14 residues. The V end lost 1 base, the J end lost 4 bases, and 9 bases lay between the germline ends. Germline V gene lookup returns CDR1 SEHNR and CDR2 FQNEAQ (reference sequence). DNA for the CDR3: TGTGCCAGCAGCTTAGACGCTCGGGCAGATACGCAGTATTTT. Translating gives CASSLDARADTQYF.

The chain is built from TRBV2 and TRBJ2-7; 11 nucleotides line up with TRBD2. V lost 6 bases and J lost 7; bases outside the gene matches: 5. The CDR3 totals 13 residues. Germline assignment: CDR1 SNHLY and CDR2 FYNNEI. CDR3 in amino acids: CASSWLAGGEQYF. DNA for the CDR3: TGTGCCAGCAGCTGGCTAGCGGGGGGTGAGCAGTACTTC.

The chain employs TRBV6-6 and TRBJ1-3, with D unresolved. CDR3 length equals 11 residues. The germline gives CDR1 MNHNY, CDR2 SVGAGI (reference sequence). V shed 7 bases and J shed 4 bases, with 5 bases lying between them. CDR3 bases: TGTGCCAGCACCGGAGGAAACACCATATATTTT. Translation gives CASTGGNTIYF.